The next 11 T cell receptor beta chains were all read from a single sample in a study of beta chain features in type 1 diabetes. The investigators reverse transcribed all of the isolated RNA, so they sequenced expressed TCRB transcripts. Generated by immunoSEQ multiplex PCR, the TCRdb table keeps only in-frame clones and is missing some. Of some 150,000 clones listed, around 7% were seen once; the top ten hold 1.4%. Sequenced sample: central memory CD4+ T cells from blood. The receptor set was obtained from a woman aged 30 to 39 in good health.

This clone turned up a few times. Other DNA sequences in this sample translate to the same CDR3. J is TRBJ1-1 and V is TRBV28; D uncertain. This CDR3 has 11 residues. The germline CDR1 and CDR2 sequences are MDHEN and SYDVKM. The V end was cut by 3 bases, the J end by 8 bases, with 7 bases between. The CDR3 sequence: CASSLGLEAFF. The CDR3 DNA is TGTGCCAGCAGTTTGGGCCTAGAAGCTTTCTTT.

The chain uses TRBV7-2 and TRBJ1-3, with 7 bases identical to TRBD1. V lost 4 bases and J lost 5; bases outside the gene matches: 11. This CDR3 is 16 amino acids long. CDR1 is SGHTA, CDR2 FQGNSA, per germline. This CDR3 reads CASSSEQGNLRNTIYF. The CDR3 nucleotides read TGTGCCAGCAGCTCCGAACAGGGGAACTTAAGAAACACCATATATTTT. Drawing the rest from reference TRBV7-2 and TRBJ1-3, the complete variable domain is GAGVSQSPSNKVTEKGKDVELRCDPISGHTALYWYRQSLGQGLEFLIYFQGNSAPDKSGLPSDRFSAERTGGSVSTLTIQRTQQEDSAVYLCASSSEQGNLRNTIYFGEGSWLTVV.

This clone was seen at least ten times. The chain links TRBV11-2 to TRBJ2-5; the match to TRBD1 covers 10 bases. Germline loops: CDR1 SGHAT, CDR2 FQNNGV. V shed 4 bases, J shed 3 bases, and the junction held 8 bases outside the gene matches. The CDR3 covers 16 residues. CDR3 in DNA: TGTGCCAGCAGCTCCGGGACAGGGGCGAAGAAAGAGACCCAGTACTTC. Residues: CASSSGTGAKKETQYF.

The rearrangement joins TRBV2 to TRBJ2-1; 9 nucleotides line up with TRBD2. V was pared by 6 bases and J by 6 bases, with 6 bases of the junction left unmatched. This CDR3 has 14 amino acids. The germline V gene has CDR1 SNHLY and CDR2 FYNNEI. The CDR3 nucleotides read TGTGCCAGCAGCGTAGCGGGAGCAATCAATGAGCAGTTCTTC. Protein: CASSVAGAINEQFF.

This clone came up a few times. The V gene is TRBV30, the J gene TRBJ2-7; D perhaps matches TRBD1 (5 bases). Deletions cut 4 bases from V and 1 base from J, with 14 bases between. This CDR3 has 14 amino acids. CDR1 and CDR2 from the germline V gene are GTSNPN and SVGIG (reference sequence). The CDR3 spells CAWTRLGQSYEQYF. CDR3 nucleotides: TGTGCCTGGACGCGCCTGGGGCAGTCCTACGAGCAGTACTTC.

This clone has a handful of counts. This rearrangement joins TRBV7-9 to TRBJ2-7; TRBD2 might be the D (7 bases). V lost 7 bases, J lost 2 bases, and 18 bases lay in between. This CDR3 spans 15 amino acids. Germline CDR1 reads SEHNR; CDR2 reads FQNEAQ (reference sequence). The CDR3 nucleotides are TGTGCCAGCACCTCCGAGGGGGGGGCCCCCTACGAGCAGTACTTC. Its translation: CASTSEGGAPYEQYF.

The genes are TRBV7-2 and TRBJ1-1; D ambiguous. The germline V and J ends were trimmed by 5 bases and 2 bases, with 15 bases remaining between them. CDR3 length equals 15 residues. Germline V CDR1 and CDR2: SGHTA, FQGNSA. CDR3 region: CASSPIAGSNTEAFF. CDR3 coding DNA: TGTGCCAGCAGCCCTATAGCCGGGAGCAACACTGAAGCTTTCTTT. The full variable domain, completed using reference TRBV7-2 and TRBJ1-1, is GAGVSQSPSNKVTEKGKDVELRCDPISGHTALYWYRQSLGQGLEFLIYFQGNSAPDKSGLPSDRFSAERTGGSVSTLTIQRTQQEDSAVYLCASSPIAGSNTEAFFGQGTRLTVV.

This chain links TRBV6-1 with TRBJ2-1, with TRBD1 matching 12 bases. This CDR3 has 15 amino acids. CDR1 is MNHNS and CDR2 is SASEGT in the germline V gene. J was trimmed by 3 bases and V by 4 bases; bases with no gene match: 1. This chain's CDR3 is CASSGDRGHYNEQFF. In DNA form, the CDR3 reads TGTGCCAGCAGTGGGGACAGGGGGCACTACAATGAGCAGTTCTTC.

In its sample, this clone was seen a few times. The rearrangement links TRBV11-2 to TRBJ1-3, with D perhaps TRBD1 (6 bases). The CDR3 has 16 amino acids. Germline CDR1 is SGHAT and CDR2 is FQNNGV. V gave up 4 bases and J gave up 3 bases, with 16 bases separating them. CDR3 nucleotides: TGTGCCAGCAGCTCTATTCGGGGGGCGGATGGAAACACCATATATTTT. It specifies CASSSIRGADGNTIYF. Looking up the rest from reference TRBV11-2 and TRBJ1-3 gives the full variable domain: EAGVAQSPRYKIIEKRQSVAFWCNPISGHATLYWYQQILGQGPKLLIQFQNNGVVDDSQLPKDRFSAERLKGVDSTLKIQPAKLEDSAVYLCASSSIRGADGNTIYFGEGSWLTVV.

The chain couples TRBV27 to TRBJ2-3; the match to TRBD2 covers 12 bases. The germline V gene has CDR1 MNHEY and CDR2 SMNVEV (reference sequence). CDR3 length equals 15 residues. V lost 6 bases and J lost 5; bases outside the gene matches: 6. CDR3 in amino acids: CASSLLAGGIDTQYF. CDR3 nucleotides: TGTGCCAGCAGCCTACTAGCGGGAGGAATAGATACGCAGTATTTT.

The rearrangement joins TRBV5-5 to TRBJ1-5; D call uncertain. In germline, CDR1 is SGHKS, CDR2 YYEKEE (reference sequence). V shed 0 bases and J shed 4 bases, with 5 bases lying between them. The CDR3 is 13 amino acids. CDR3 loop: CASSLASNQPQHF. CDR3 bases: TGTGCCAGCAGCTTGGCCAGTAATCAGCCCCAGCATTTT.